These 19 T cell receptor beta chains were sequenced from one sample in a study of CD8+CD57+ T cells in acquired aplastic anemia. CDR3 and TCR beta VDJ profiling relied on genomic DNA as the template. TCRdb re-derived calls from the reads in MiXCR, one entry per CDR3 protein. The data hold tens of thousands of distinct CDR3 sequences, with roughly 70% observed a single time. In patients chosen for sequencing, flow cytometry had shown CD8+CD57+ cell expansion. Sequencing input: sorted CD4+, CD8+, or CD8+CD57+ T cells (not recorded which) from PBMCs. All receptors come from a human donor with aplastic anemia.

The rearrangement links TRBV6-5 to TRBJ2-5; 7 positions match TRBD2. Per the germline V gene, CDR1 is MNHEY and CDR2 is SVGAGI. The CDR3 has 17 amino acids. The ends lost 0 bases at V and 5 bases at J; junction bases unmatched: 12. CDR3 DNA sequence: TGTGCCAGCAGTTACTCCTCTGCACTAGCGCTTGGGGAGACCCAGTACTTC. As protein: CASSYSSALALGETQYF.

The chain combines TRBV9 with TRBJ1-2; a possible D gene is TRBD1 (5 bases). This CDR3 has 14 residues. V lost 2 bases, J lost 4 bases, and 12 bases lay in between. Germline V gives CDR1 SGDLS, CDR2 YYNGEE. The CDR3 reads CASSVTGGGYGYTF. CDR3 nucleotide sequence: TGTGCCAGCAGCGTTACGGGCGGGGGCTATGGCTACACCTTC.

The rearrangement joins TRBV24-1 to TRBJ2-3; 12 bases fit TRBD2. The germline CDR1 and CDR2 sequences are KGHDR and SFDVKD. The CDR3 runs to 17 residues. V trimming: 2 bases; J trimming: 6 bases; junction bases outside the gene matches: 8. The CDR3 loop is CATSDSTLAGGPDTQYF. The CDR3 DNA follows: TGTGCCACCAGTGATTCGACTCTAGCGGGAGGGCCGGATACGCAGTATTTT.

The V call is TRBV5-1, the J call TRBJ2-3; D not certain. The CDR3 has 14 amino acids. The germline V gene has CDR1 SGHRS and CDR2 YFSETQ. Trimming left V 7 bases short and J 7 bases short, with 19 bases between. The CDR3 loop reads CASALSTATNTQYF. CDR3 coding DNA: TGCGCCAGCGCGCTCTCCACCGCCACGAATACGCAGTATTTT.

The V gene is TRBV2, the J gene TRBJ1-2; TRBD1 matches 8 bases. V was clipped by 3 bases and J by 5 bases; unmatched bases: 11. The CDR3 length is 16 residues. Germline V lookup: CDR1 SNHLY, CDR2 FYNNEI. This CDR3 is CASSETGDRGRYGYTF. CDR3 coding DNA: TGTGCCAGCAGTGAGACGGGCGACAGGGGTCGTTATGGCTACACCTTC.

The V gene is TRBV6-1, the J gene TRBJ1-1; D possibly corresponds to TRBD1 (6 bases). Germline values: CDR1 MNHNS, CDR2 SASEGT. This CDR3 region has 14 residues. The V gene lost 5 bases and the J gene lost 8 bases, with 18 bases spanning the gap. CDR3 coding DNA: TGTGCCAGCAGTCAATTCATGACAGGCCCAGAAGCTTTCTTT. This gives the protein CASSQFMTGPEAFF.

This clonotype turned up a few times. The chain has TRBV7-8 and TRBJ2-3; possibly TRBD1 for D (5 bases). The CDR3 covers 13 residues. The V gene lost 1 base and the J gene lost 6 bases, with 8 bases spanning the gap. Germline V CDR1 and CDR2: SGHVS, FQNEAQ. The CDR3 loop reads CASSLGGADTQYF. DNA for the CDR3: TGTGCCAGCAGCTTAGGTGGGGCTGATACGCAGTATTTT.

There are a few counts of this clonotype. V usage is TRBV10-1 and J usage is TRBJ2-5; weak D call: TRBD2 (6 bases). CDR1 is WNHNN, CDR2 SYGVQD, per germline (reference sequence). This CDR3 region has 14 residues. V lost 8 bases to trimming and J lost 5 bases, with 18 bases between them. CDR3 loop: CASGGTLRAETQYF. CDR3 coding DNA: TGCGCCAGCGGGGGGACTTTGAGGGCGGAGACCCAGTACTTC.

This clonotype was recorded many times. The V call is TRBV6-5, the J call TRBJ1-2; weak D call: TRBD1 (6 bases). Looked up from germline, CDR1 is MNHEY and CDR2 is SVGAGI. There are 14 residues in the CDR3. V dropped 4 bases and J dropped 4 bases, with 13 bases sitting between them. The CDR3 DNA follows: TGTGCCAGCAGTTTACAGGGTTTCAGCTATGGCTACACCTTC. Protein sequence: CASSLQGFSYGYTF.

This CDR3 reads CASSLDRDSYNSPLHF. The CDR3 DNA reads as TGTGCCAGCAGCTTGGACAGGGACTCCTATAATTCACCCCTCCACTTT. This chain joins TRBV11-1 and TRBJ1-6, with TRBD1 identical over 8 bases. This CDR3 region has 16 residues. Germline V gives CDR1 SGHAT, CDR2 FQDESV (reference sequence). With V trimmed by 3 bases and J by 0 bases, 1 base remained unmatched.

The rearrangement links TRBV9 to TRBJ1-3; D is possibly TRBD1 (5 bases). There are 15 residues in the CDR3. Germline V gene lookup returns CDR1 SGDLS and CDR2 YYNGEE. Deletions cut 1 base from V and 4 bases from J, with 12 bases between. The CDR3 DNA reads as TGTGCCAGCAGCGTACGCCAGGGTGCGGGAAACACCATATATTTT. This encodes CASSVRQGAGNTIYF.

The CDR3 DNA is TGTGCCAGCAGTGAGAACAGTTACCAGCCCCAGCATTTT. Amino acids: CASSENSYQPQHF. This chain links TRBV2 with TRBJ1-5; D not resolved. V lost 3 bases and J 7 bases, leaving 10 bases between the germline ends. Per the germline V gene, CDR1 is SNHLY and CDR2 is FYNNEI. This CDR3 region has 13 residues.

The chain carries TRBV7-2 and TRBJ2-3; D call uncertain. The length of the CDR3 is 13 residues. Trimming took off 4 bases at V and 1 base at J, with 6 bases between the two ends. Germline-derived CDR1 and CDR2 are SGHTA and FQGNSA. Written as DNA, the CDR3 is TGTGCCAGCAGCTGGGCGCGCACAGATACGCAGTATTTT. Translated, it gives CASSWARTDTQYF.

This chain connects TRBV20-1 to TRBJ2-3; 7 nucleotides match TRBD2. Germline V lookup: CDR1 DFQATT, CDR2 SNEGSKA (reference sequence). After removal of 6 bases from V and 0 bases from J, the junction contained 9 bases not matched to a gene. This CDR3 has 15 amino acids. The CDR3 nucleotides are TGCAGTGCCCATCCCCTAGCGGTTAGCACAGATACGCAGTATTTT. Encoded protein: CSAHPLAVSTDTQYF.

The chain uses TRBV20-1 and TRBJ2-7, with 13 bases that match TRBD2. Trimming took 3 bases from V and 12 from J; bases not matched to a gene: 14. CDR3 length: 15 residues. Germline CDR1 and CDR2: DFQATT and SNEGSKA (reference sequence). CDR3 sequence reads: CSASAGTSGITARYF. Written as DNA, the CDR3 is TGCAGTGCTAGCGCCGGGACTAGCGGGATTACGGCGCGGTACTTC.

This clonotype was detected only once. The genes are TRBV7-2 and TRBJ2-5; 9 bases fit TRBD2. Per germline, CDR1 SGHTA and CDR2 FQGNSA. Trimming at V came to 1 base and at J to 4 bases, leaving 7 bases not matched to a gene. This CDR3 spans 16 amino acids. Here the CDR3 DNA reads TGTGCCAGCAGCTTAGTGGGCGGGAGGGGGGTAGAGACCCAGTACTTC. Translation: CASSLVGGRGVETQYF.

The V gene is TRBV2, the J gene TRBJ1-1; tentative D call: TRBD1 (6 bases). In germline, CDR1 is SNHLY, CDR2 FYNNEI. The CDR3 has 14 residues. Trimming pared 7 bases from V and 0 bases from J, leaving 12 bases between. This CDR3 reads CASNLQGLNTEAFF. The CDR3 region has the DNA TGTGCCAGCAATTTACAGGGACTGAACACTGAAGCTTTCTTT.

This chain joins TRBV2 and TRBJ2-1; D call uncertain. V was shortened by 8 bases and J by 9 bases, with 8 bases between the two germline ends. Germline V gene sequence: CDR1 SNHLY, CDR2 FYNNEI. This CDR3 region has 10 residues. The CDR3 DNA reads as TGTGCCAGCGTCCGGGTTGAGCAGTTCTTC. Its translation: CASVRVEQFF.

This chain uses TRBV24-1 with TRBJ2-1, with a weak D call TRBD1 (6 bases). V lost 3 bases and J 8 bases, leaving 10 bases between the germline ends. The CDR3 contains 13 residues. The germline V gene has CDR1 KGHDR and CDR2 SFDVKD. CDR3 coding DNA: TGTGCCACCAGTGATCCAGACAGGTATGAGCAGTTCTTC. It codes for CATSDPDRYEQFF.